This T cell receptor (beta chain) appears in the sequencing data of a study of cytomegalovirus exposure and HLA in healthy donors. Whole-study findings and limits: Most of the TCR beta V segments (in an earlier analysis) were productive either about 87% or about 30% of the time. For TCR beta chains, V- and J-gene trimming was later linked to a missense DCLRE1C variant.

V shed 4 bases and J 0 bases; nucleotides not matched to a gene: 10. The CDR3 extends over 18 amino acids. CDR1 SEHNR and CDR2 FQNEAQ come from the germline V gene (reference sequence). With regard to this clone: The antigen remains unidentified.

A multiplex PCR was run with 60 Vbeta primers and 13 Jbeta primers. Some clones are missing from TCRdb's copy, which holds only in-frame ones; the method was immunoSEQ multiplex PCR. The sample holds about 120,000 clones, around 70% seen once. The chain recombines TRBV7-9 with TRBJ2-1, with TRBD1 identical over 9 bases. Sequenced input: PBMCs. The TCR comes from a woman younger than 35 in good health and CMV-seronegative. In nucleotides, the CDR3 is TGTGCCAGCAGCTCGCGGGGGACAGGGAGCTTCTCCTACAATGAGCAGTTCTTC. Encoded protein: CASSSRGTGSFSYNEQFF.